These 18 T cell receptor beta chains came from one sample sequenced in a study of T cell responses to AZD1222 COVID-19 vaccine. Some clones are missing from TCRdb's copy, which holds only in-frame ones; the method was immunoSEQ multiplex PCR. This sample carries approximately 150,000 clones, roughly 94% of them seen once, and the ten largest clones take about 1.3%. The starting material was peripheral blood, obtained on day 0 of AZD1222 vaccination. All receptors derive from an adult in good health.

The rearrangement joins TRBV6-2 or TRBV6-3 to TRBJ1-5; the match to TRBD1 covers 9 bases. The V gene end was trimmed by 2 bases and the J gene end by 2 bases; junction bases not matched to a gene: 13. Per germline, CDR1 MNHEY and CDR2 SVGEGT. The CDR3 sequence is 19 residues long. The CDR3 sequence: CASSYARQGGASGNQPQHF. The CDR3 nucleotides are TGTGCCAGCAGTTACGCTCGACAGGGGGGGGCCAGTGGCAATCAGCCCCAGCATTTT.

This chain links TRBV4-1 with TRBJ1-2; D perhaps matches TRBD1 (5 bases). There are 14 residues in the CDR3. The germline CDR1 and CDR2 sequences are MGHRA and YSYEKL. The V end lost 0 bases, the J end lost 7 bases, and 12 bases lay between the germline ends. The CDR3 nucleotides read TGCGCCAGCAGCCAAGATCCAAGGAGGGGTGGCTACACCTTC. It translates to CASSQDPRRGGYTF.

V gene TRBV10-3 combines with J gene TRBJ2-7, with TRBD1 as a possible D gene (6 bases). The CDR3 covers 14 residues. Trimming took 3 bases from V and 1 from J, leaving 10 bases between them. CDR1 and CDR2 (germline): ENHRY, SYGVKD. CDR3 DNA: TGTGCCATCAGTGACCGGGACACGTCCTACGAGCAGTACGTC. Encoded protein: CAISDRDTSYEQYV.

The genes are TRBV25-1 and TRBJ1-2; 9 bases agree with TRBD1. The trim removed 6 bases at V and 8 bases at J, leaving 7 bases unmatched. The CDR3 extends over 13 amino acids. From germline, CDR1 is MGHDK and CDR2 SYGVNS. The CDR3 sequence is CASRRDRVLGYTF. The CDR3 bases are TGTGCCAGCAGGAGGGACAGGGTCCTCGGCTACACCTTC.

The chain links TRBV19 to TRBJ2-2; TRBD1 might be the D (6 bases). Trimming took off 7 bases at V and 7 bases at J, with 10 bases between the two ends. CDR1 is LNHDA, CDR2 SQIVND, per germline (reference sequence). This CDR3 has 12 amino acids. The CDR3 loop reads CASNYRDGELFF. The CDR3 DNA reads TGTGCCAGTAATTACAGGGACGGGGAGCTGTTTTTT.

V usage is TRBV6-5 and J usage is TRBJ1-2; D is perhaps TRBD1 (5 bases). The ends were cut back, 4 bases at V and 4 bases at J, with 13 bases in the middle. CDR3 length: 14 amino acids. Germline loops: CDR1 MNHEY, CDR2 SVGAGI. The CDR3: CASSSRGGGYGYTF. In DNA form, the CDR3 reads TGTGCCAGCAGTTCCCGGGGCGGGGGCTATGGCTACACCTTC.

The rearrangement links TRBV10-3 to TRBJ1-4; 7 nucleotides match TRBD1. V lost 1 base and J lost 5; bases outside the gene matches: 7. The CDR3 totals 16 residues. Germline loops: CDR1 ENHRY, CDR2 SYGVKD. CDR3 residues: CAISEWAGQENEKLFF. In DNA form, the CDR3 reads TGTGCCATCAGTGAGTGGGCCGGACAGGAGAATGAAAAACTGTTTTTT.

The chain carries TRBV7-9 and TRBJ2-1, with 11 bases matching TRBD2. Germline V gene sequence: CDR1 SEHNR, CDR2 FQNEAQ (reference sequence). The CDR3 is 16 residues long. The V gene end was trimmed by 1 base and the J gene end by 4 bases; junction bases not matched to a gene: 3. The CDR3 is CASSLGWTSGYNEQFF. The CDR3 nucleotides read TGTGCCAGCAGCTTAGGGTGGACTAGCGGGTACAATGAGCAGTTCTTC.

The chain recombines TRBV6-1 with TRBJ2-7; perhaps TRBD2 as D (6 bases). V dropped 2 bases and J dropped 3 bases, with 14 bases sitting between them. Germline V gives CDR1 MNHNS, CDR2 SASEGT. The CDR3 loop spans 15 amino acids. CDR3 coding DNA: TGTGCCAGCAGTGAACGGTGGGGGGAGGACTACGAGCAGTACGTC. It translates to CASSERWGEDYEQYV.

The chain's CDR3 is CASSKSVLSYEQYV. The CDR3 bases are TGTGCCAGCAGCAAATCAGTGCTATCCTACGAGCAGTACGTC. The genes are TRBV21-1 and TRBJ2-7. TRBV21-1 is noted as a pseudogene. CDR3 size: 14 residues.

The V call is TRBV5-1, the J call TRBJ1-6; 9 bases line up with TRBD1. Per the germline V gene, CDR1 is SGHRS and CDR2 is YFSETQ. Trimming at V came to 0 bases and at J to 12 bases, leaving 4 bases not matched to a gene. The CDR3 sequence is 14 residues long. The CDR3 coding sequence is TGCGCCAGCAGCTTGGGACAGGGGGATTTACCCCTCCACTTT. Translating it yields CASSLGQGDLPLHF.

The table lists this clone with a few counts. J is TRBJ2-2 and V is TRBV4-1, with TRBD2 as a possible D gene (6 bases). CDR1 and CDR2 (germline): MGHRA, YSYEKL. Deletions cut 0 bases from V and 8 bases from J, with 10 bases between. There are 14 residues in the CDR3. In DNA form, the CDR3 reads TGCGCCAGCAGCCAAGATTCGCTAGCGGGGGAGCTGTTTTTT. Translating gives CASSQDSLAGELFF.

This clone was seen once. V is TRBV3-1 (or the pseudogene TRBV3-2) and J is TRBJ2-3, with a weak D call TRBD1 (6 bases). The CDR3 has 13 amino acids. Germline loops: CDR1 LGHDT, CDR2 YNNKEL (reference sequence). V lost 7 bases and J lost 6, with 14 bases in between. The CDR3 nucleotides are TGTGCCAGCACCTTACAGGGCGCGGATACGCAGTATTTT. Residues: CASTLQGADTQYF.

The rearrangement uses TRBV5-4 and TRBJ1-1; D possibly corresponds to TRBD1 (6 bases). CDR1 is SGHNT and CDR2 is YYREEE in the germline V gene (reference sequence). The CDR3 length is 15 residues. V was clipped by 3 bases and J by 13 bases, with 25 bases between them. CDR3 protein: CASSSLTGGGEAGFF. CDR3 nucleotide sequence: TGTGCCAGCAGCTCCCTAACTGGGGGGGGCGAAGCTGGTTTCTTT.

The V and J genes are TRBV7-8 and TRBJ1-4; no clear D gene. V was cut by 5 bases and J by 8 bases, with 12 bases left in between. CDR1 SGHVS and CDR2 FQNEAQ come from the germline V gene. The CDR3 extends over 13 amino acids. In DNA, the CDR3 is TGTGCCAGCAGCCCCCGGCCCTTGGAAAAACTGTTTTTT. It encodes CASSPRPLEKLFF.

The chain combines TRBV5-1 with TRBJ2-3, with 10 bases lining up with TRBD2. This CDR3 has 16 residues. V shed 0 bases and J 6 bases; nucleotides not matched to a gene: 7. Germline V lookup: CDR1 SGHRS, CDR2 YFSETQ. In DNA, the CDR3 is TGCGCCAGCAGCTTGGAGGTAGCGGGGGGATCGGATACGCAGTATTTT. This sequence encodes CASSLEVAGGSDTQYF.

The chain employs TRBV5-1 and TRBJ1-3, with D unresolved. This CDR3 region has 12 residues. Trimming took off 4 bases at V and 8 bases at J, with 10 bases between the two ends. Germline V gene data show CDR1 as SGHRS and CDR2 as YFSETQ. Written as DNA, the CDR3 is TGCGCCAGCAGCCAAGGAAAGGACACCATATATTTT. Its translation is CASSQGKDTIYF.

This clone was detected a few times. The chain joins TRBV6-2 or TRBV6-3 to TRBJ1-2, with TRBD1 matching over 9 bases. Germline V gene sequence: CDR1 MNHEY, CDR2 SVGEGT. The ends lost 5 bases at V and 2 bases at J; junction bases unmatched: 3. The CDR3 is made up of 14 amino acids. CDR3 sequence reads: CASSPQGANYGYTF. CDR3 DNA: TGTGCCAGCAGTCCACAGGGGGCGAACTATGGCTACACCTTC.